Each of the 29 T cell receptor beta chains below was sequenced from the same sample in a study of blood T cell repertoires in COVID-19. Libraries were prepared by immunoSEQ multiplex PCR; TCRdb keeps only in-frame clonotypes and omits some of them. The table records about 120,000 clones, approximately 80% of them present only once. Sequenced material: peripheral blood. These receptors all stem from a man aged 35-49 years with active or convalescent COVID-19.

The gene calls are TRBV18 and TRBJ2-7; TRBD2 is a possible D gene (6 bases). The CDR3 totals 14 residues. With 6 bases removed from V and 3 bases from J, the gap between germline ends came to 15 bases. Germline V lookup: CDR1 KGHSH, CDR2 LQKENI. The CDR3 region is CASSRGAPLYEQYF. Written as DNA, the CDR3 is TGTGCCAGCTCGCGCGGGGCCCCTCTCTACGAGCAGTACTTC. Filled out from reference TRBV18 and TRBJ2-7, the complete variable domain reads NAGVMQNPRHLVRRRGQEARLRCSPMKGHSHVYWYRQLPEEGLKFMVYLQKENIIDESGMPKERFSAEFPKEGPSILRIQQVVRGDSAAYFCASSRGAPLYEQYFGPGTRLTVT.

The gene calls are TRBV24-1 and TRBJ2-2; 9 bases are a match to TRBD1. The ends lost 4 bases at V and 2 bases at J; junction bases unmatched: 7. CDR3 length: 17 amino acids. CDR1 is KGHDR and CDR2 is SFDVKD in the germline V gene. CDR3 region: CATSEPGTGLNTGELFF. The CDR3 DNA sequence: TGTGCCACCAGTGAACCCGGGACAGGGTTAAACACCGGGGAGCTGTTTTTT.

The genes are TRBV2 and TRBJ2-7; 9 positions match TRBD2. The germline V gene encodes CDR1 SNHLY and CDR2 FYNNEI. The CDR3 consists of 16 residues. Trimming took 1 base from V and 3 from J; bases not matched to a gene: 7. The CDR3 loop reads CASSEGVGAGGYEQYF. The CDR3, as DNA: TGTGCCAGCAGTGAAGGGGTGGGAGCGGGAGGCTACGAGCAGTACTTC.

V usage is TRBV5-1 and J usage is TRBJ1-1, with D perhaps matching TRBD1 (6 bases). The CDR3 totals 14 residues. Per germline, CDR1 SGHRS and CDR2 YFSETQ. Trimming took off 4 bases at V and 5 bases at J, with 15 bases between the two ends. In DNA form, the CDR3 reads TGCGCCAGCAGCCAAGCAGGGGCGATGACTGAAGCTTTCTTT. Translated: CASSQAGAMTEAFF.

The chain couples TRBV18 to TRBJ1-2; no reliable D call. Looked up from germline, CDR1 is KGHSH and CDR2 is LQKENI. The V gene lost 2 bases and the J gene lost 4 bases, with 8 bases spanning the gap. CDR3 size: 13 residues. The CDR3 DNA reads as TGTGCCAGCTCACCAGGGGAGGGCTATGGCTACACCTTC. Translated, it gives CASSPGEGYGYTF.

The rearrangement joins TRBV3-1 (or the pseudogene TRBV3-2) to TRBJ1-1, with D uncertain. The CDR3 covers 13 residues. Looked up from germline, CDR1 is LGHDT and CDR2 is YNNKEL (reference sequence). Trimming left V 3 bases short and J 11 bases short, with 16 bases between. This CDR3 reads CASSQLRDGEAFF. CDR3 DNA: TGTGCCAGCAGCCAGCTACGCGATGGGGAGGCTTTCTTT.

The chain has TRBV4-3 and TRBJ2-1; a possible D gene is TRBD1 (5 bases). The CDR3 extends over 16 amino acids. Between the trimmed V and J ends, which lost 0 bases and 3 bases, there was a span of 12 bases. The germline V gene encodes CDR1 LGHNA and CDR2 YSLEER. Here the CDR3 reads CASSQDGQGNYNEQFF. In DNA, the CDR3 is TGCGCCAGCAGCCAAGATGGCCAGGGCAACTACAATGAGCAGTTCTTC.

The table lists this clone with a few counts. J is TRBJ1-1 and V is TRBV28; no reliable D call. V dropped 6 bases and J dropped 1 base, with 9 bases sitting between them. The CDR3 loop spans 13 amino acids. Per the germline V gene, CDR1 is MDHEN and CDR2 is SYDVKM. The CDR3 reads CASSLGENTEAFF. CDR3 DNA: TGTGCCAGCAGCCTCGGTGAGAACACTGAAGCTTTCTTT.

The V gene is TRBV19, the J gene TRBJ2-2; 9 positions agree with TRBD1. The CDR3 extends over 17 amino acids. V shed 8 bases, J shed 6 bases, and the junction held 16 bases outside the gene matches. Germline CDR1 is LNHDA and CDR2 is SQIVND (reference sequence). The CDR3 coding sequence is TGTGCCAGTTCGATATCCACAGGGGGCAGGTCGGCCGGGGAGCTGTTTTTT. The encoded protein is CASSISTGGRSAGELFF. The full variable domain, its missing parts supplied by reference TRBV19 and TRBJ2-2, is DGGITQSPKYLFRKEGQNVTLSCEQNLNHDAMYWYRQDPGQGLRLIYYSQIVNDFQKGDIAEGYSVSREKKESFPLTVTSAQKNPTAFYLCASSISTGGRSAGELFFGEGSRLTVL.

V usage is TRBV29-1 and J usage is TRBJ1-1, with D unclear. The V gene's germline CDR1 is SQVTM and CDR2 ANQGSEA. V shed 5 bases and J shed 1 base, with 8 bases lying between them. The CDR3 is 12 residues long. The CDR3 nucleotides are TGCAGCGTTCAACGGGAGAACACTGAAGCTTTCTTT. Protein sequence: CSVQRENTEAFF.

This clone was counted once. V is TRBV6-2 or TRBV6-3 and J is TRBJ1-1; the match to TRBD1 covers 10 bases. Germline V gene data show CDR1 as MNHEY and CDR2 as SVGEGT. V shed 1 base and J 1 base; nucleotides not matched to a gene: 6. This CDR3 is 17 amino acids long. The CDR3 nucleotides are TGTGCCAGCAGTTACTATGGGACAGGGGTGACGAACACTGAAGCTTTCTTT. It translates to CASSYYGTGVTNTEAFF.

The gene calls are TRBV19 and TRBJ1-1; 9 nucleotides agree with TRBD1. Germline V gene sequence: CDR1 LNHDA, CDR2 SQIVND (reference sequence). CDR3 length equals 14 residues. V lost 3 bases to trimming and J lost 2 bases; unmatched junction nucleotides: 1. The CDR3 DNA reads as TGTGCCAGTAGTATCACAGGGGGCAACACTGAAGCTTTCTTT. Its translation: CASSITGGNTEAFF.

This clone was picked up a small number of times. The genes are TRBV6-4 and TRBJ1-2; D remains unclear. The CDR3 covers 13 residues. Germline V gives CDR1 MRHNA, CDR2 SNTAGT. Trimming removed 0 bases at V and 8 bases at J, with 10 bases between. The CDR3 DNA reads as TGTGCCAGCAGTGACTCTACTGCGGCAGGCTACACCTTC. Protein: CASSDSTAAGYTF.

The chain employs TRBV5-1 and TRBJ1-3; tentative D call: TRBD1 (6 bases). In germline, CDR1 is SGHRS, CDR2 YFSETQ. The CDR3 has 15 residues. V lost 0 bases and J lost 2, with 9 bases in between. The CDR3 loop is CASSLAQGTGNTIYF. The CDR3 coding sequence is TGCGCCAGCAGCTTGGCGCAGGGGACTGGAAACACCATATATTTT.

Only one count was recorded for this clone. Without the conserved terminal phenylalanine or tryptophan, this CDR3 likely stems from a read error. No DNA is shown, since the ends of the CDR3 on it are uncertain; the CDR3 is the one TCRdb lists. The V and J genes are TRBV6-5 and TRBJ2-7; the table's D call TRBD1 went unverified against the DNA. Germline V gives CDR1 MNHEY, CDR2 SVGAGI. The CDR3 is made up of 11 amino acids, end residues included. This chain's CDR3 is CASRDPGTAII.

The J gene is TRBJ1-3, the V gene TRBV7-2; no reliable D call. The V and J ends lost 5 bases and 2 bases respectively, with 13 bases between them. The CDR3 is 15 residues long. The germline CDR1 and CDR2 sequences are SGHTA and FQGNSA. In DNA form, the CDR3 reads TGTGCCAGCAGCCCGGGTAAAGCCCCTGGAAACACCATATATTTT. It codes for CASSPGKAPGNTIYF.

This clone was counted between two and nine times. The CDR3 bases are TGTGCCAGCAGTGGGGGGGAAGCTCGGGTCTCACCCCTCCACTTT. Translation: CASSGGEARVSPLHF. V is TRBV2 and J is TRBJ1-6, with D possibly TRBD1 on 5 matching bases. Germline CDR1 reads SNHLY; CDR2 reads FYNNEI. With 4 bases removed from V and 10 bases from J, the gap between germline ends came to 17 bases. The CDR3 length is 15 residues.

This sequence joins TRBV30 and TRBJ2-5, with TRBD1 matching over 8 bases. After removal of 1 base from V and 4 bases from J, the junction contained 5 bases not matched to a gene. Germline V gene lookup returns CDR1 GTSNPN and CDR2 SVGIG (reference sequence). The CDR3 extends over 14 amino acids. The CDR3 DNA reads TGTGCCTGGAGTGGAACAGGGGGGCGAGAGACCCAGTACTTC. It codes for CAWSGTGGRETQYF. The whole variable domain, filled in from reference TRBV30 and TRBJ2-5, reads SQTIHQWPATLVQPVGSPLSLECTVEGTSNPNLYWYRQAAGRGLQLLFYSVGIGQISSEVPQNLSASRPQDRQFILSSKKLLLSDSGFYLCAWSGTGGRETQYFGPGTRLLVL.

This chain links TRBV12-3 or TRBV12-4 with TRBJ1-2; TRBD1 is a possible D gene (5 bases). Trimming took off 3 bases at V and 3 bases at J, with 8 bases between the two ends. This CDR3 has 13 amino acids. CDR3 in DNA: TGTGCCAGCAGTTTTGGCAGGGACTATGGCTACACCTTC. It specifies CASSFGRDYGYTF.

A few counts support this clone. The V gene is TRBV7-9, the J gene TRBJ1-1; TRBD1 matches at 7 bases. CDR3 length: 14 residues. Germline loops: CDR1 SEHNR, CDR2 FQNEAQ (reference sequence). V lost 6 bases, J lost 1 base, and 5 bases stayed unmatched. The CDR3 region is CASSRQGQNTEAFF. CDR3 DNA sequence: TGTGCCAGCAGTCGACAGGGACAGAACACTGAAGCTTTCTTT.

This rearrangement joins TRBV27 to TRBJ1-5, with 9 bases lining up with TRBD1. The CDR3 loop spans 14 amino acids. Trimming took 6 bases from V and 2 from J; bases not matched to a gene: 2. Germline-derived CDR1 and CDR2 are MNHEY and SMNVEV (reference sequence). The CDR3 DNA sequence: TGTGCCAGCAGAAGGACAGGGGGCAATCAGCCCCAGCATTTT. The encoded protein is CASRRTGGNQPQHF.

CDR3 region: CSVETLTGGYTF. The CDR3 DNA is TGCAGCGTTGAAACTCTGACAGGCGGCTACACCTTC. The V and J genes are TRBV29-1 and TRBJ1-2; TRBD1 is a possible D gene (6 bases). Germline CDR1 and CDR2: SQVTM and ANQGSEA. V shed 2 bases and J shed 8 bases, with 12 bases lying between them. The CDR3 has 12 amino acids.

CDR3 nucleotide sequence: TGTGCCAGCAGCAACACCCGGGAGTACACTGAAGCTTTCTTT. Translating gives CASSNTREYTEAFF. The V call is TRBV2, the J call TRBJ1-1; no clear D gene. This CDR3 spans 14 amino acids. Germline values: CDR1 SNHLY, CDR2 FYNNEI. Trimming took off 6 bases at V and 3 bases at J, with 14 bases between the two ends.

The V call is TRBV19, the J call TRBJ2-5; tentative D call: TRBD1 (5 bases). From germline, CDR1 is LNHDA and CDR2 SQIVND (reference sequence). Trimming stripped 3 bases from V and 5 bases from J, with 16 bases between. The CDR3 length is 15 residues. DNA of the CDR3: TGTGCCAGTAGTATTCCCGCAGGGCTGGGGGAGACCCAGTACTTC. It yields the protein CASSIPAGLGETQYF.

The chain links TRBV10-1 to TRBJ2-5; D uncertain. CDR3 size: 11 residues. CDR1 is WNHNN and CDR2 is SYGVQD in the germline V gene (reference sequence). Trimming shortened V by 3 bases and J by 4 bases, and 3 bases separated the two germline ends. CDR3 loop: CASSDGETQYF. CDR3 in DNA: TGCGCCAGCAGTGACGGAGAGACCCAGTACTTC.

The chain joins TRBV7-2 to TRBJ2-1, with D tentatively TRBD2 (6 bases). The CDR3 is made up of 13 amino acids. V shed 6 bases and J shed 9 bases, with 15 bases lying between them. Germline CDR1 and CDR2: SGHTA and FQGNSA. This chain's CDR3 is CASSFPPGGEQFF. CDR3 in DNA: TGTGCCAGCAGTTTCCCGCCCGGGGGTGAGCAGTTCTTC.

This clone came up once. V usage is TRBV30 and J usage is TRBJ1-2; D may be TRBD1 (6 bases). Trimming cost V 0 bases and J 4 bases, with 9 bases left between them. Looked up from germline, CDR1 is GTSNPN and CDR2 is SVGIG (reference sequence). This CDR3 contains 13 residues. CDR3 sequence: CAWSVGQIYGYTF. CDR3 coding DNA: TGTGCCTGGAGTGTAGGACAGATCTATGGCTACACCTTC.

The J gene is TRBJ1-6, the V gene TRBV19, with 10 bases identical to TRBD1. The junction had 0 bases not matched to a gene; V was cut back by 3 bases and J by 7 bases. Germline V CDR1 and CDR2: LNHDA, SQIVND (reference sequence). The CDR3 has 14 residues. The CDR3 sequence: CASSMGQGNSPLHF. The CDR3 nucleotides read TGTGCCAGTAGTATGGGACAGGGGAATTCACCCCTCCACTTT.

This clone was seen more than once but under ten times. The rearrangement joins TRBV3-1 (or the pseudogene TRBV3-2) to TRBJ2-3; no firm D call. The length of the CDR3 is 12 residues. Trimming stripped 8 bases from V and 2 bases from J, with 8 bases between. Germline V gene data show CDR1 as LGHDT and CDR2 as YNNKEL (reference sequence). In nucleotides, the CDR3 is TGTGCCAGCGGCTCTCTCACAGATACGCAGTATTTT. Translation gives CASGSLTDTQYF.